This T cell receptor beta chain was recorded in a study of T cell responses to AZD1222 COVID-19 vaccine. Germline V gives CDR1 LNHNV, CDR2 YYDKDF (reference sequence). This CDR3 contains 15 residues. V lost 3 bases and J lost 4; bases outside the gene matches: 4. Only in-frame clones appear in the TCRdb table, and some are missing; sequencing was by immunoSEQ multiplex PCR. The top ten hold over 4% of the sample, which has about 120,000 clones, 90% seen once. The TCR was taken from an adult who received the MenACWY meningococcal vaccine as a control. Here the sequenced sample was peripheral blood, taken 28 days after the second dose of the MenACWY control vaccine. The chain employs TRBV15 and TRBJ2-1, with 9 bases fitting TRBD2. Here the CDR3 reads CATSSRAGGYNEQFF. The CDR3 nucleotides read TGTGCCACCAGCAGCCGAGCGGGGGGATACAATGAGCAGTTCTTC.